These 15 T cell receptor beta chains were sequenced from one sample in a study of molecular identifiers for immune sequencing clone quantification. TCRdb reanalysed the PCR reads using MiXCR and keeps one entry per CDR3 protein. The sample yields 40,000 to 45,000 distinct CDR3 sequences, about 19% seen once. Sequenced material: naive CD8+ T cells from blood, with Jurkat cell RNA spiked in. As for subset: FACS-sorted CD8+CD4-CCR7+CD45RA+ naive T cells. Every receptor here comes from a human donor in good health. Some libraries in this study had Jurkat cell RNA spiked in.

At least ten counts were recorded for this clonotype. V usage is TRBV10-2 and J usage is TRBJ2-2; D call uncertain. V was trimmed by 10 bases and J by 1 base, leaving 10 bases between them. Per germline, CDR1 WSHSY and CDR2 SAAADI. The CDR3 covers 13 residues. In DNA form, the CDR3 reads TGCGCCACCATTGTAAGGAACACCGGGGAGCTGTTTTTT. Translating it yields CATIVRNTGELFF.

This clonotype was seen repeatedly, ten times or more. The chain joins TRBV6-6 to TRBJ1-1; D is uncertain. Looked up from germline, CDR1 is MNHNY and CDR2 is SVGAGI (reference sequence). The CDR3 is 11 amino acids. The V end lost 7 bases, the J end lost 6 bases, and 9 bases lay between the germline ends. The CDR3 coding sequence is TGTGCCAGCAACACAGCCCCTGAAGCTTTCTTT. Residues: CASNTAPEAFF.

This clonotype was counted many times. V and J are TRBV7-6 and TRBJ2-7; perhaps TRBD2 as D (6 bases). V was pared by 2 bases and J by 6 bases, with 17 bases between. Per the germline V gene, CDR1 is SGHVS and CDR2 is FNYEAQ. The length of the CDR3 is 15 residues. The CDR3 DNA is TGTGCCAGCAGCTTATCCGGGGGAGATTGGTCCGAGCAGTACTTC. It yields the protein CASSLSGGDWSEQYF.

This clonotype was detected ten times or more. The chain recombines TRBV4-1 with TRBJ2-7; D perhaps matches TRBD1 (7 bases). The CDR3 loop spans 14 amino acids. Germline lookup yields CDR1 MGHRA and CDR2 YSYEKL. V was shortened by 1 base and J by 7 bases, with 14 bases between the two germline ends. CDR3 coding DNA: TGCGCCAGCAGCCAAGTTGAGGGGGCGGGGGAGCAGTACTTC. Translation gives CASSQVEGAGEQYF.

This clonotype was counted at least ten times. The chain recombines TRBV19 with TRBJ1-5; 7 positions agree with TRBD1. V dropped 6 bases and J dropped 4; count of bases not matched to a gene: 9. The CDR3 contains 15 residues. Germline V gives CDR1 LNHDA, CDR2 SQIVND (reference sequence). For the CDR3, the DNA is TGTGCCAGTAGCCGAACCAGGGGGGCTAATCAGCCCCAGCATTTT. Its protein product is CASSRTRGANQPQHF. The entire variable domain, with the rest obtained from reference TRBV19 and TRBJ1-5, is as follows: DGGITQSPKYLFRKEGQNVTLSCEQNLNHDAMYWYRQDPGQGLRLIYYSQIVNDFQKGDIAEGYSVSREKKESFPLTVTSAQKNPTAFYLCASSRTRGANQPQHFGDGTRLSIL.

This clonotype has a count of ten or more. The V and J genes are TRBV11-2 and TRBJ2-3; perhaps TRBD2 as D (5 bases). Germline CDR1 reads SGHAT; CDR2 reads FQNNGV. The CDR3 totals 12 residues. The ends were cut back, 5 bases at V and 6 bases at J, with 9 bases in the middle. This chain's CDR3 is CASSRGGDTQYF. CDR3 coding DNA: TGTGCCAGCAGCCGGGGTGGGGATACGCAGTATTTT.

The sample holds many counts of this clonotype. The CDR3 loop is CASSLGRNTGELFF. The CDR3 bases are TGTGCCAGCAGTTTGGGCAGGAACACCGGGGAGCTGTTTTTT. This rearrangement joins TRBV12-3 or TRBV12-4 to TRBJ2-2, with D unclear. The CDR3 has 14 amino acids. Trimming left V 3 bases short and J 1 base short, with 6 bases between.

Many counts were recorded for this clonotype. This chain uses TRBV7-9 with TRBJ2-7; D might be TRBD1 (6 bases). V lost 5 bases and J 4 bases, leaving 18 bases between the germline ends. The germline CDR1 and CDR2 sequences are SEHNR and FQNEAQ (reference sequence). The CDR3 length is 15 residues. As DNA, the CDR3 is TGTGCCAGCAGCCAGCGCGAAGGGGGAAGGTACGAGCAGTACTTC. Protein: CASSQREGGRYEQYF.

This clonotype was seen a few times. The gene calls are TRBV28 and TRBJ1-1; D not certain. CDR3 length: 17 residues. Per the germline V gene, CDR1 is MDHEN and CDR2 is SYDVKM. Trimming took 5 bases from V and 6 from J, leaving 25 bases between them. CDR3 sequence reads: CASSTNFRPPHHPEAFF. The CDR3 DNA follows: TGTGCCAGCAGTACAAACTTCCGACCCCCCCACCACCCTGAAGCTTTCTTT.

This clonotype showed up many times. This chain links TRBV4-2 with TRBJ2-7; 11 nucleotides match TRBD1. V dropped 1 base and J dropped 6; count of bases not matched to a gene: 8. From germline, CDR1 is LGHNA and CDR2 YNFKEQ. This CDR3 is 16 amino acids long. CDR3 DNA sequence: TGTGCCAGCAGCCAAGGGCCGGGACAGGGGGTATTCGAGCAGTACTTC. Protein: CASSQGPGQGVFEQYF.

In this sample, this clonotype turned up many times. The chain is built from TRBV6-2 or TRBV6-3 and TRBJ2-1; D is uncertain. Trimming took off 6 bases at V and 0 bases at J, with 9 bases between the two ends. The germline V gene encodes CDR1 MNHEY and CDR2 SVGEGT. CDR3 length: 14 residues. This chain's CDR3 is CASSDLGSYNEQFF. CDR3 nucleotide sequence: TGTGCCAGCAGCGATCTGGGCTCCTACAATGAGCAGTTCTTC.

The DNA for the CDR3 is TGTGCCAGCAGATTTGCCGATCAGCCCCAGCATTTT. This encodes CASRFADQPQHF. The rearrangement links TRBV7-9 to TRBJ1-5; D is unclear. The CDR3 is made up of 12 amino acids. V was pared by 6 bases and J by 5 bases, with 8 bases between. Germline values: CDR1 SEHNR, CDR2 FQNEAQ (reference sequence).

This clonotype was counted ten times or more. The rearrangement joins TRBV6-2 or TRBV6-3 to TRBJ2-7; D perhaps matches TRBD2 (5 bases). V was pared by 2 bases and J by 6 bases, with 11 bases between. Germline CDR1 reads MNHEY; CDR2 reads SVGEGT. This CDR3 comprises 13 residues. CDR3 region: CASSYPRGLEQYF. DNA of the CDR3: TGTGCCAGCAGTTACCCCCGAGGGCTCGAGCAGTACTTC.

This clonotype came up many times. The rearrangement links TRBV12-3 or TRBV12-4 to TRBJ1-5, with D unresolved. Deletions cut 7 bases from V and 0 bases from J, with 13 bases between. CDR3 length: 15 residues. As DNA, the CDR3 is TGTGCCAGCACCTCCCTCGGGTATAGCAATCAGCCCCAGCATTTT. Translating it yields CASTSLGYSNQPQHF.

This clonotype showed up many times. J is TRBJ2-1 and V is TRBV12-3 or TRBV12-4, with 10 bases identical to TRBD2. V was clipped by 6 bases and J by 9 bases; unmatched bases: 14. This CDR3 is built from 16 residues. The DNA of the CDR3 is TGTGCCAGCAGCCTCCAGCGGGGGGGCTTAGTCACTGAGCAGTTCTTC. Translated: CASSLQRGGLVTEQFF.